This paragraph reports one TCR beta chain. Its antigen is undetermined. Random-hexamer reverse transcription was applied to roughly 0.5 to 1 ug RNA. Across 54 Vbeta and 13 Jbeta, TCR beta CDR3 was amplified with immunoSEQ multiplex PCR. MiXCR was run by TCRdb on the immunoSEQ multiplex PCR reads, yielding one entry per CDR3 protein. The profile shows approximately 200,000 distinct CDR3 sequences, over 90% of them singletons. The data were obtained in a study of CD8 T cells in Susac syndrome. Study results and limitations: The study's TCR sequencing and HLA analysis covered a relatively small number of individuals, and the study acknowledged this.

Trimming left V 2 bases short and J 4 bases short, with 11 bases between. CDR1 GTSNPN and CDR2 SVGIG come from the germline V gene (reference sequence). There are 13 residues in the CDR3. The gene calls are TRBV30 and TRBJ1-2, with D possibly TRBD1 on 5 matching bases. The sequenced sample consisted of CD4+ T cells from PBMCs. This receptor was identified in a human donor with multiple sclerosis. CDR3 coding DNA: TGTGCCTGGAGTCCGGGGGTCGGCTATGGCTACACCTTC. Its protein product is CAWSPGVGYGYTF.